A selection of T cell receptor beta chains follows, all from one sample in a study of Graves' ophthalmopathy and Graves' hyperthyroidism. TCRdb re-analysed the multiplex PCR reads in MiXCR, keeping a single row per CDR3 protein. The data hold approximately 45,000 distinct CDR3 sequences, with 50% to 65% observed a single time. The sample was peripheral blood. All receptors come from an adult man with Graves' ophthalmopathy. Each CDR3 is given with its conserved first and last residue. A D gene is named only where the DNA matches it firmly. Not all rows give a size; the values are once, few, many and, for expanded clones, a class.

>-|TRBJ2-7|-|TRBV10-3
CAISEATGIYEQYF
TGTGCCATCAGTGAGGCCACAGGGATCTACGAGCAGTACTTC
>-|TRBJ1-3|-|TRBV7-2
CASSSGQSGNTIYF
TGTGCCAGCAGCTCGGGACAATCTGGAAACACCATATATTTT
>many|TRBJ1-4|-|TRBV27
CASSRQGTNEKLFF
TGTGCCAGCAGTCGCCAAGGGACTAATGAAAAACTGTTTTTT
>medium-sized|TRBJ2-7|-|TRBV20-1
CSATGGSYEQYF
TGCAGTGCTACGGGTGGCTCCTACGAGCAGTACTTC
>-|TRBJ2-5|-|TRBV2
CASSVEGETQYF
TGTGCCAGCAGTGTGGAGGGAGAGACCCAGTACTTC
>few|TRBJ2-1|TRBD2|TRBV6-4
CASSGAGGSFHEQFF
TGTGCCAGCAGTGGCGCGGGGGGAAGCTTCCATGAGCAGTTCTTC
>many|TRBJ2-3|-|TRBV7-3
CASSPNPTDTQYF
TGTGCCAGCAGCCCAAATCCCACAGATACGCAGTATTTT
>-|TRBJ2-2|TRBD1|TRBV5-1
CASGGSWTGDTGELFF
TGCGCCAGCGGGGGGAGCTGGACAGGGGACACCGGGGAGCTGTTTTTT
>many|TRBJ2-7|-|TRBV11-2
CASSLGGGGFYEQYF
TGTGCCAGCAGCTTAGGGGGAGGCGGGTTCTACGAGCAGTACTTC
>few|TRBJ1-3|-|TRBV6-1
CASIRLDTIYF
TGTGCCAGCATCCGCCTGGACACCATATATTTT
>many|TRBJ1-1|-|TRBV20-1
CSAVTGTGGTEAFF
TGCAGTGCTGTTACCGGGACGGGGGGCACTGAAGCTTTCTTT
>many|TRBJ2-3|-|TRBV4-1
CASSQDPDSTDTQYF
TGCGCCAGCAGCCAAGATCCTGACAGCACAGATACGCAGTATTTT
>-|TRBJ2-2|-|TRBV25-1
CASSELVAGELFF
TGTGCCAGCAGTGAATTGGTAGCGGGGGAGCTGTTTTTT
>-|TRBJ2-3|-|TRBV7-6
CASSRIAGSSTDTQYF
TGTGCCAGCAGTCGGATAGCAGGGAGCTCCACAGATACGCAGTATTTT
>-|TRBJ2-3|-|TRBV6-4
CASSDGSGSTDTQYF
TGTGCCAGCAGTGACGGGAGCGGGAGCACAGATACGCAGTATTTT
>-|TRBJ1-1|-|TRBV7-6
CASSLAGRSVGTTPEAFF
TGTGCCAGCAGCTTAGCCGGGAGGAGCGTCGGTACAACACCTGAAGCTTTCTTT
>many|TRBJ1-6|TRBD1|TRBV6-5
CASSWDRGNSPLHF
TGTGCCAGCAGTTGGGACAGAGGCAATTCACCCCTCCACTTT
>many|TRBJ1-2|-|TRBV11-2
CASSPGGIQLLPNYGYTF
TGTGCCAGCAGCCCTGGGGGGATACAGCTTCTACCCAACTATGGCTACACCTTC
>many|TRBJ2-5|TRBD2|TRBV6-2/TRBV6-3
CASSYGSGIKETQYF
TGTGCCAGCAGTTACGGGAGCGGGATCAAAGAGACCCAGTACTTC
>-|TRBJ1-1|TRBD1|TRBV20-1
CSARTRDRGSEAFF
TGCAGTGCTAGGACTCGGGACAGGGGGTCTGAAGCTTTCTTT
>many|TRBJ2-5|-|TRBV3-1
CASSRTTQPQETQYF
TGTGCCAGCAGTCGGACTACCCAACCCCAAGAGACCCAGTACTTC
>once|TRBJ2-7|TRBD2|TRBV29-1
CSVSGTSGNYEQYF
TGCAGCGTTTCCGGGACTAGCGGGAACTACGAGCAGTACTTC
>many|TRBJ1-1|-|TRBV2
CASSDSQGRDTEAFF
TGTGCCAGCAGTGACTCCCAGGGGAGGGATACTGAAGCTTTCTTT
>-|TRBJ2-7|-|TRBV6-1
CASSEGYGGGGYEQYF
TGTGCCAGCAGTGAAGGATATGGGGGAGGCGGGTACGAGCAGTACTTC
>-|TRBJ1-5|-|TRBV29-1
CSVVKSQPQHF
TGCAGCGTTGTAAAGAGTCAGCCCCAGCATTTT
>-|TRBJ2-7|-|TRBV15
CATSRDGTGGQYF
TGTGCCACCAGCAGAGATGGGACCGGCGGGCAGTACTTC
>many|TRBJ2-7|-|TRBV11-2
CASSPMPYEQYF
TGTGCCAGCAGCCCTATGCCCTACGAGCAGTACTTC
>many|TRBJ2-7|-|TRBV3-1
CASSQGRNYEQYF
TGTGCCAGCAGCCAAGGCAGGAACTACGAGCAGTACTTC
>-|TRBJ2-3|-|TRBV19
CASSMTATSTDTQYF
TGTGCCAGTAGTATGACAGCCACAAGCACAGATACGCAGTATTTT
>-|TRBJ2-1|TRBD1|TRBV3-1
CASSQGLGQGLYNEQFF
TGTGCCAGCAGCCAAGGACTGGGACAGGGTTTGTACAATGAGCAGTTCTTC
>-|TRBJ1-4|-|TRBV20-1
CSASNEKLFF
TGCAGTGCCTCTAATGAAAAACTGTTTTTT
>few|TRBJ1-5|-|TRBV19
CASQGGGDQPQHF
TGTGCCAGCCAGGGAGGGGGGGATCAGCCCCAGCATTTT
>many|TRBJ2-1|TRBD2|TRBV9
CASSLAGSSYNEQFF
TGTGCCAGCAGCTTAGCGGGGAGCTCCTACAATGAGCAGTTCTTC
>-|TRBJ1-1|-|TRBV5-8
CASSRGRATEAFF
TGTGCCAGCAGCAGGGGGAGGGCCACTGAAGCTTTCTTT
>many|TRBJ2-1|TRBD2|TRBV11-2
CASSRTGTSFYNEQFF
TGTGCCAGCAGCCGCACCGGGACTAGCTTCTACAATGAGCAGTTCTTC